What follows describes a single TCR beta chain. Its matching antigen is unknown. This specimen belongs to a study of cytomegalovirus exposure and HLA in healthy donors. Study results and caveats: Presence/absence analysis assumed near-uniform sequencing depth across donors. Cytomegalovirus association was listed for about 170 TCR beta chains.

V lost 6 bases, J lost 1 base, and 9 bases lay in between. Germline V gene data show CDR1 as SGHTA and CDR2 as FQGNSA. This CDR3 has 13 amino acids. Vbeta (60) and Jbeta (13) primers were used in the PCR. Profiling relied on immunoSEQ multiplex PCR, and the TCRdb table lists in-frame clones only, not all of them. Among 120,000 or so clones listed, around 72% were seen once. The receptor's source is a man younger than 40 in good health and CMV-seronegative. The sequenced sample consisted of PBMCs. The rearrangement uses TRBV7-2 and TRBJ1-1; D ambiguous. CDR3 sequence reads: CASSPAGNTEAFF. In nucleotides, the CDR3 is TGTGCCAGCAGTCCGGCGGGGAACACTGAAGCTTTCTTT.